Presented here are 15 T cell receptor beta chains from one specimen sequenced in a study of shared clonotypes between healthy human individuals. Method: immunoSEQ multiplex PCR; TCRdb's copy keeps in-frame clones and lacks some. The sample holds approximately 1.4 million clones, approximately 98% seen once. Sequencing was carried out using naive CD4+ T cells sorted from blood. The sample's subset: CD45RA+ positively selected. These receptors were obtained from a man in his thirties or forties in good health.

This chain joins TRBV19 and TRBJ2-1; possibly TRBD1 for D (6 bases). CDR1 is LNHDA, CDR2 SQIVND, per germline (reference sequence). This CDR3 region has 16 residues. The germline V and J ends were trimmed by 6 bases and 9 bases, with 24 bases remaining between them. The CDR3 region has the DNA TGTGCCAGTAGCCCGGGACCCTCAGGCCGAGGGGGTGAGCAGTTCTTC. It yields the protein CASSPGPSGRGGEQFF.

This sequence joins TRBV7-8 and TRBJ2-3; the D gene is possibly TRBD1 (6 bases). This CDR3 has 20 residues. Germline-derived CDR1 and CDR2 are SGHVS and FQNEAQ. V was clipped by 0 bases and J by 6 bases, with 28 bases between them. CDR3 nucleotide sequence: TGTGCCAGCAGCTTAGCAGATATAGTAATCGACAGGCCCAAAGGGGATACGCAGTATTTT. As protein: CASSLADIVIDRPKGDTQYF.

The J gene is TRBJ2-1, the V gene TRBV19; TRBD2 agrees at 9 bases. CDR3 length: 17 amino acids. CDR1 is LNHDA and CDR2 is SQIVND in the germline V gene (reference sequence). The J segment lost 2 bases and the V segment lost 6 bases, leaving 11 bases of the junction unmatched. CDR3 protein: CASRSGASGEAYNEQFF. CDR3 nucleotide sequence: TGTGCCAGTAGATCGGGAGCTAGCGGGGAAGCCTACAATGAGCAGTTCTTC. Variable domain in full (rest from reference TRBV19 and TRBJ2-1): DGGITQSPKYLFRKEGQNVTLSCEQNLNHDAMYWYRQDPGQGLRLIYYSQIVNDFQKGDIAEGYSVSREKKESFPLTVTSAQKNPTAFYLCASRSGASGEAYNEQFFGPGTRLTVL.

The chain has TRBV2 and TRBJ1-1; possibly TRBD1 for D (5 bases). This CDR3 has 13 amino acids. Germline CDR1 is SNHLY and CDR2 is FYNNEI. V lost 1 base, J lost 4 bases, and 7 bases lay in between. The CDR3, as DNA: TGTGCCAGCAGTGAAGAGCAGGGCACTGAAGCTTTCTTT. This translates into CASSEEQGTEAFF.

About this clone itself: The sample carries other DNA sequences with the same CDR3. The chain employs TRBV27 and TRBJ2-2; D is possibly TRBD1 or TRBD2 (5 bases each). The CDR3 extends over 15 amino acids. Germline V lookup: CDR1 MNHEY, CDR2 SMNVEV (reference sequence). Trimming left V 3 bases short and J 1 base short, with 9 bases between. The CDR3 is CASSFRGGNTGELFF. In DNA, the CDR3 is TGTGCCAGCAGTTTCCGGGGCGGGAACACCGGGGAGCTGTTTTTT.

The chain employs TRBV4-3 and TRBJ2-4; no clear D gene. Per germline, CDR1 LGHNA and CDR2 YSLEER. V was cut by 4 bases and J by 8 bases, with 12 bases left in between. The CDR3 totals 13 residues. Here the CDR3 DNA reads TGCGCCAGCAGCCGGTGGTTTGAGGACATTCAGTACTTC. It is translated as CASSRWFEDIQYF.

The rearrangement uses TRBV12-1 and TRBJ2-3. TRBV12-1 is assigned pseudogene status. This CDR3 spans 16 amino acids. CDR3 bases: TGTGCCAGCAGCGACTCGGGGTCCCAGGGTACAGATACGCAGTATTTT. This codes for CASSDSGSQGTDTQYF.

This clone was seen only once. The V and J genes are TRBV7-9 and TRBJ1-5; D not resolved. The CDR3 has 14 residues. Germline V CDR1 and CDR2: SEHNR, FQNEAQ (reference sequence). Trimming took off 2 bases at V and 4 bases at J, with 9 bases between the two ends. CDR3 region: CASSLSSANQPQHF. In DNA, the CDR3 is TGTGCCAGCAGCTTATCCAGTGCGAATCAGCCCCAGCATTTT.

The chain has TRBV7-2 and TRBJ2-7, with TRBD2 identical over 8 bases. Germline V CDR1 and CDR2: SGHTA, FQGNSA. The V gene end was trimmed by 5 bases and the J gene end by 2 bases; junction bases not matched to a gene: 14. CDR3 length: 17 residues. The CDR3: CASSDLAGRGYPYEQYF. CDR3 coding DNA: TGTGCCAGCAGCGACCTAGCGGGTCGGGGATACCCCTACGAGCAGTACTTC.

In DNA form, the CDR3 reads TGTGCCAGCAGCCAGCCCGGTCCCAAGGGTACGCAGTATTTT. Amino acid sequence: CASSQPGPKGTQYF. The chain links TRBV7-2 to TRBJ2-3; D unclear. The CDR3 is made up of 14 amino acids. The germline V gene encodes CDR1 SGHTA and CDR2 FQGNSA. V was cut by 5 bases and J by 8 bases, with 17 bases left in between. Variable domain in full (rest from reference TRBV7-2 and TRBJ2-3): GAGVSQSPSNKVTEKGKDVELRCDPISGHTALYWYRQSLGQGLEFLIYFQGNSAPDKSGLPSDRFSAERTGGSVSTLTIQRTQQEDSAVYLCASSQPGPKGTQYFGPGTRLTVL.

V usage is TRBV4-2 and J usage is TRBJ2-1; TRBD2 matches at 10 bases. Germline V CDR1 and CDR2: LGHNA, YNFKEQ. This CDR3 comprises 15 residues. V shed 1 base and J 6 bases; nucleotides not matched to a gene: 3. The DNA of the CDR3 is TGTGCCAGCAGCCAAGTAGCGGGAGGCCCCAATGAGCAGTTCTTC. Encoded protein: CASSQVAGGPNEQFF.

This clone was picked up one time. The V gene is TRBV28, the J gene TRBJ1-5; D may be TRBD1 (6 bases). This CDR3 has 16 residues. Germline values: CDR1 MDHEN, CDR2 SYDVKM. V lost 5 bases and J 4 bases, leaving 18 bases between the germline ends. The CDR3 DNA is TGTGCCAGCAGTCCCCGGGGGGGGCATGGGAATCAGCCCCAGCATTTT. Translated: CASSPRGGHGNQPQHF.

The genes are TRBV5-1 and TRBJ2-3; no reliable D call. Per the germline V gene, CDR1 is SGHRS and CDR2 is YFSETQ. Trimming pared 8 bases from V and 1 base from J, leaving 8 bases between. The CDR3 runs 12 residues. In DNA form, the CDR3 reads TGCGCCAGTTCGGTTGGCACAGATACGCAGTATTTT. Protein product: CASSVGTDTQYF.

V gene TRBV11-2 combines with J gene TRBJ2-7, with TRBD1 matching 7 bases. CDR1 SGHAT and CDR2 FQNNGV come from the germline V gene. The CDR3 contains 15 residues. J gave up 5 bases and V 4 bases, and 11 bases lay outside the gene matches. In nucleotides, the CDR3 is TGTGCCAGCAGCTCCAGTAGGACAGGAGAGGACGAGCAGTACTTC. Encoded protein: CASSSSRTGEDEQYF. The variable domain in full, completed from reference TRBV11-2 and TRBJ2-7, reads EAGVAQSPRYKIIEKRQSVAFWCNPISGHATLYWYQQILGQGPKLLIQFQNNGVVDDSQLPKDRFSAERLKGVDSTLKIQPAKLEDSAVYLCASSSSRTGEDEQYFGPGTRLTVT.

A note on this clone: The identical CDR3 is also encoded by other nucleotide sequences in the sample. The chain links TRBV5-1 to TRBJ2-2; no firm D call. There are 14 residues in the CDR3. From germline, CDR1 is SGHRS and CDR2 YFSETQ. Trimming removed 0 bases from V and 0 bases from J, with 3 bases in between. In nucleotides, the CDR3 is TGCGCCAGCAGCTTGGCCTCGAACACCGGGGAGCTGTTTTTT. Amino acid sequence: CASSLASNTGELFF.